These 26 T cell receptor beta chains were sequenced from one sample in a study of T cells in Graves' hyperthyroidism and ophthalmopathy (dated by TCRdb to the late 2010s). Library preparation used multiplex PCR. Data came from an Illumina HiSeq 2000. TCR beta CDR3 regions were amplified from RNA transcripts. The first round of RT-PCR for the TCR CDR3 was performed with the HTBI primer set and the Qiagen OneStep RT-PCR kit. TCRdb trimmed public reads at Q25 via fastp, called clones via MiXCR and kept in-frame beta chains. Each entry is one CDR3 protein sequence, shown with its most common DNA and genes. The sample table holds hundreds of thousands of distinct CDR3 sequences, of which about 15% were seen once. Over 25% of the sample comes from the top ten. The sequenced sample consisted of blood. All receptors derive from a woman aged 30 to 39 with Graves' hyperthyroidism.

V and J are TRBV7-9 and TRBJ2-3, with 7 bases fitting TRBD2. The germline CDR1 and CDR2 sequences are SEHNR and FQNEAQ (reference sequence). This CDR3 has 16 amino acids. Trimming removed 3 bases from V and 2 bases from J; junction bases left unmatched: 8. The CDR3 protein is CASSFSASGNTDTQYF. The DNA of the CDR3 is TGTGCCAGCAGCTTTTCAGCTAGCGGAAACACAGATACGCAGTATTTT.

This clonotype was counted at least ten times. The CDR3 DNA follows: TGTGCCAGCAGGGGGGACACGAACACTGAAGCTTTCTTT. Translated: CASRGDTNTEAFF. The rearrangement uses TRBV2 and TRBJ1-1; D possibly corresponds to TRBD1 (6 bases). Per germline, CDR1 SNHLY and CDR2 FYNNEI. Trimming removed 6 bases at V and 1 base at J, with 9 bases between. The CDR3 covers 13 residues.

This clonotype was observed a single time. The rearrangement links TRBV6-1 to TRBJ2-5; a possible D gene is TRBD1 (5 bases). This CDR3 has 15 residues. Germline values: CDR1 MNHNS, CDR2 SASEGT. Trimming shortened V by 2 bases and J by 1 base, and 11 bases separated the two germline ends. The CDR3 nucleotides read TGTGCCAGCAGTGAAACAGGTTCCCCCCAAGAGACCCAGTACTTC. Amino acid sequence: CASSETGSPQETQYF.

This clonotype occurred many times. This rearrangement joins TRBV11-2 to TRBJ2-7, with TRBD2 matching 8 bases. Germline trimming cut 4 bases from V and 2 bases from J; bases unmatched to any gene: 7. This CDR3 has 15 residues. CDR1 SGHAT and CDR2 FQNNGV come from the germline V gene. Written as DNA, the CDR3 is TGTGCCAGCAGCTCGTCGGGGACTAGTGCCTACGAGCAGTACTTC. Translating it yields CASSSSGTSAYEQYF.

The rearrangement links TRBV4-1 to TRBJ1-6; perhaps TRBD1 as D (6 bases). V lost 1 base to trimming and J lost 5 bases, with 6 bases between them. The CDR3 sequence is 14 residues long. From germline, CDR1 is MGHRA and CDR2 YSYEKL. The CDR3 nucleotides read TGCGCCAGCAGCCAAGGGGACAATAATTCACCCCTCCACTTT. It specifies CASSQGDNNSPLHF.

The rearrangement links TRBV11-3 to TRBJ2-6, with TRBD2 matching 11 bases. V dropped 5 bases and J dropped 0; count of bases not matched to a gene: 24. Per germline, CDR1 SGHNT and CDR2 YENEEA. CDR3 length: 24 amino acids. The CDR3 coding sequence is TGTGCCAGCAGCCCCGGGGAGGGGCGCGGACTAGCGGGCAGCCCGAGCTCTGGGGCCAACGTCCTGACTTTC. Residues: CASSPGEGRGLAGSPSSGANVLTF.

The rearrangement uses TRBV6-1 and TRBJ1-5; no clear D gene. Germline V gives CDR1 MNHNS, CDR2 SASEGT. CDR3 length equals 16 residues. Trimming took off 0 bases at V and 3 bases at J, with 12 bases between the two ends. The CDR3 nucleotides are TGTGCCAGCAGTGAAGCGCTCTCTAGGGTCAATCAGCCCCAGCATTTT. Its translation: CASSEALSRVNQPQHF.

The chain couples TRBV5-6 to TRBJ2-1; 7 bases line up with TRBD2. CDR1 and CDR2 (germline): SGHDT, YYEEEE. The CDR3 length is 15 residues. J was trimmed by 2 bases and V by 4 bases; bases with no gene match: 6. DNA of the CDR3: TGTGCCAGCAGCCCGGGGGGTGCCCCCTACAATGAGCAGTTCTTC. Protein product: CASSPGGAPYNEQFF. Using reference TRBV5-6 and TRBJ2-1 for the parts outside the CDR3, the full variable domain is DAGVTQSPTHLIKTRGQQVTLRCSPKSGHDTVSWYQQALGQGPQFIFQYYEEEERQRGNFPDRFSGHQFPNYSSELNVNALLLGDSALYLCASSPGGAPYNEQFFGPGTRLTVL.

This clonotype was counted at least ten times. This chain joins TRBV29-1 and TRBJ2-3, with a tentative D call TRBD1 (5 bases). Germline values: CDR1 SQVTM, CDR2 ANQGSEA. The CDR3 has 14 residues. Trimming took 3 bases from V and 2 from J, leaving 12 bases between them. Here the CDR3 reads CSVDGKGATDTQYF. The CDR3 nucleotides read TGCAGCGTTGACGGTAAAGGGGCCACAGATACGCAGTATTTT.

The count of this clonotype is one. The J gene is TRBJ1-5, the V gene TRBV19; 8 bases are shared with TRBD1. Germline trimming cut 3 bases from V and 7 bases from J; bases unmatched to any gene: 8. This CDR3 has 15 residues. The germline V gene has CDR1 LNHDA and CDR2 SQIVND (reference sequence). CDR3 residues: CASSMDRVSGQPQHF. The CDR3 nucleotides are TGTGCCAGTAGTATGGACAGGGTGTCGGGACAGCCCCAGCATTTT.

This clonotype was found many times. The chain joins TRBV12-3 or TRBV12-4 to TRBJ1-3; 7 bases align to TRBD1. CDR3 length: 16 residues. Trimming at V came to 5 bases and at J to 0 bases, leaving 7 bases not matched to a gene. As DNA, the CDR3 is TGTGCCAGCAGTCAGGGGGACCGGAGCTCTGGAAACACCATATATTTT. Translated, it gives CASSQGDRSSGNTIYF.

In the case of this clonotype: A read error may explain this, as a much larger clone is one base away. The chain uses TRBV3-1 and TRBJ2-5; D is unresolved. Deletions cut 3 bases from V and 2 bases from J, with 22 bases between. The CDR3 covers 18 residues. The germline CDR1 and CDR2 sequences are LGHDT and YNNKEL (reference sequence). The CDR3 region is CASSQDLITAVRQETQYF. CDR3 DNA: TGTGCCAGCAGCCAGGATCTAATTACGGCGGTCCGACAAGAGACCCAGTACTTC.

This clonotype was detected a few times. The chain couples TRBV27 to TRBJ2-3; D gene ambiguous. Trimming stripped 8 bases from V and 0 bases from J, with 15 bases between. Germline V gene data show CDR1 as MNHEY and CDR2 as SMNVEV (reference sequence). This CDR3 is 15 amino acids long. CDR3 coding DNA: TGTGCCAGCGCGGCAGCCTGGCCGAGCACAGATACGCAGTATTTT. Amino acid sequence: CASAAAWPSTDTQYF.

This clonotype was picked up many times. The chain carries TRBV18 and TRBJ2-5; possibly TRBD2 for D (6 bases). CDR3 length: 13 residues. Per germline, CDR1 KGHSH and CDR2 LQKENI. The germline V and J ends were trimmed by 1 base and 5 bases, with 8 bases remaining between them. CDR3 amino acids: CASSPLSGETQYF. Here the CDR3 DNA reads TGTGCCAGCTCACCACTAAGCGGGGAGACCCAGTACTTC.

The genes are TRBV7-9 and TRBJ1-2; no clear D gene. Germline CDR1 is SEHNR and CDR2 is FQNEAQ (reference sequence). There are 14 residues in the CDR3. V shed 2 bases and J shed 2 bases, with 9 bases lying between them. The CDR3 sequence: CASSLTSGNYGYTF. The CDR3 DNA reads TGTGCCAGCAGCTTAACCTCGGGGAACTATGGCTACACCTTC.

The J gene is TRBJ2-7, the V gene TRBV7-2; tentative D call: TRBD1 (5 bases). CDR1 SGHTA and CDR2 FQGNSA come from the germline V gene. There are 12 residues in the CDR3. V shed 8 bases and J shed 0 bases, with 8 bases lying between them. The CDR3 bases are TGTGCCAGCGGGGCTACCTCCTACGAGCAGTACTTC. As protein: CASGATSYEQYF. The full variable domain, completed using reference TRBV7-2 and TRBJ2-7, is GAGVSQSPSNKVTEKGKDVELRCDPISGHTALYWYRQSLGQGLEFLIYFQGNSAPDKSGLPSDRFSAERTGGSVSTLTIQRTQQEDSAVYLCASGATSYEQYFGPGTRLTVT.

The rearrangement uses TRBV20-1 and TRBJ1-2; D perhaps matches TRBD1 (6 bases). Trimming cost V 0 bases and J 8 bases, with 16 bases left between them. Germline values: CDR1 DFQATT, CDR2 SNEGSKA (reference sequence). This CDR3 has 14 residues. The CDR3 loop is CSARDGGGVDGYTF. The CDR3 nucleotides are TGCAGTGCTAGAGATGGGGGCGGGGTAGACGGCTACACCTTC.

The table lists this clonotype with many counts. The chain combines TRBV27 with TRBJ2-3, with D possibly being TRBD1 (6 bases). V was cut by 6 bases and J by 0 bases, with 13 bases left in between. The germline V gene has CDR1 MNHEY and CDR2 SMNVEV (reference sequence). This CDR3 is 15 amino acids long. The DNA for the CDR3 is TGTGCCAGCAGAACCAGGGGCCTAAGCACAGATACGCAGTATTTT. Residues: CASRTRGLSTDTQYF.

This chain uses TRBV28 with TRBJ1-6, with TRBD1 matching over 7 bases. The CDR3 totals 14 residues. Germline lookup yields CDR1 MDHEN and CDR2 SYDVKM. J gave up 5 bases and V 7 bases, and 5 bases lay outside the gene matches. The CDR3 loop is CASTPGTDNSPLHF. In nucleotides, the CDR3 is TGTGCCAGCACTCCTGGGACAGATAATTCACCCCTCCACTTT.

This clonotype was counted ten times or more. The chain employs TRBV11-2 and TRBJ2-1, with TRBD2 identical over 8 bases. CDR1 SGHAT and CDR2 FQNNGV come from the germline V gene. V shed 1 base and J 6 bases; nucleotides not matched to a gene: 14. CDR3 length: 18 amino acids. CDR3 nucleotide sequence: TGTGCCAGCAGCTTAGTGATCGTCGCGGGAGGATTGAGCAATGAGCAGTTCTTC. It is translated as CASSLVIVAGGLSNEQFF.

This clonotype was seen ten or more times. The chain has TRBV3-1 and TRBJ2-1, with 15 bases matching TRBD2. J was trimmed by 5 bases and V by 3 bases; bases with no gene match: 8. The germline V gene has CDR1 LGHDT and CDR2 YNNKEL (reference sequence). This CDR3 spans 18 amino acids. This chain's CDR3 is CASSHLVGTSGGNNEQFF. The CDR3 DNA reads TGTGCCAGCAGCCATTTGGTAGGGACTAGCGGGGGGAACAATGAGCAGTTCTTC.

In DNA, the CDR3 is TGTGCCAGCAGCCCAGAGGGCCTGGGAGTCTACAATGAGCAGTTCTTC. Its translation is CASSPEGLGVYNEQFF. The V call is TRBV4-2, the J call TRBJ2-1; possible D gene TRBD2, 5 bases. The CDR3 totals 16 residues. V lost 4 bases, J lost 3 bases, and 16 bases lay in between. Germline CDR1 LGHNA, CDR2 YNFKEQ.

There are many counts of this clonotype. V is TRBV12-3 or TRBV12-4 and J is TRBJ2-3, with TRBD2 as a possible D gene (6 bases). CDR3 length equals 17 residues. Trimming cost V 3 bases and J 2 bases, with 18 bases left between them. The CDR3 loop is CASSFTPPRDVTDTQYF. CDR3 in DNA: TGTGCCAGCAGTTTTACCCCCCCGCGGGACGTCACAGATACGCAGTATTTT.

In its sample, this clonotype was seen many times. J is TRBJ2-7 and V is TRBV30; D unresolved. V lost 0 bases, J lost 0 bases, and 15 bases lay in between. Germline CDR1 GTSNPN, CDR2 SVGIG (reference sequence). CDR3 size: 16 residues. CDR3 region: CAWSVRWALSSYEQYF. DNA for the CDR3: TGTGCCTGGAGTGTACGCTGGGCCCTCAGCTCCTACGAGCAGTACTTC.

This clonotype occurred many times. The genes are TRBV19 and TRBJ1-1; maybe TRBD1 (6 bases). The length of the CDR3 is 14 residues. CDR1 and CDR2 (germline): LNHDA, SQIVND (reference sequence). Between the trimmed V and J ends, which lost 2 bases and 6 bases, there was a span of 13 bases. DNA of the CDR3: TGTGCCAGTAGTATAATGACAGGAATCTCTGAAGCTTTCTTT. Translating gives CASSIMTGISEAFF. Using reference TRBV19 and TRBJ1-1 for the parts outside the CDR3, the full variable domain is DGGITQSPKYLFRKEGQNVTLSCEQNLNHDAMYWYRQDPGQGLRLIYYSQIVNDFQKGDIAEGYSVSREKKESFPLTVTSAQKNPTAFYLCASSIMTGISEAFFGQGTRLTVV.

This chain joins TRBV25-1 and TRBJ2-4, with D unresolved. The V gene's germline CDR1 is MGHDK and CDR2 SYGVNS. The V and J ends lost 5 bases and 5 bases respectively, with 4 bases between them. The CDR3 runs 11 residues. This chain's CDR3 is CASSHENIQYF. CDR3 in DNA: TGTGCCAGCAGTCATGAAAACATTCAGTACTTC.